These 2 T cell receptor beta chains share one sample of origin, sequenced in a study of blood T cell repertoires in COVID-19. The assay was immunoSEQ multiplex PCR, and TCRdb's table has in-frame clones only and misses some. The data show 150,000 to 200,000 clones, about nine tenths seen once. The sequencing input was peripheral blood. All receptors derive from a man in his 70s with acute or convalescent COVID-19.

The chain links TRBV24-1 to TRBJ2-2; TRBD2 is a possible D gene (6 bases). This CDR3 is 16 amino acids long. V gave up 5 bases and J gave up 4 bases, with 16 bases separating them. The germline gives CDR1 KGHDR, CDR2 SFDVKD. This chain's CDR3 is CATSAPGRGTTGELFF. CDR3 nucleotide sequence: TGTGCCACCAGTGCCCCCGGTCGGGGGACCACCGGGGAGCTGTTTTTT.

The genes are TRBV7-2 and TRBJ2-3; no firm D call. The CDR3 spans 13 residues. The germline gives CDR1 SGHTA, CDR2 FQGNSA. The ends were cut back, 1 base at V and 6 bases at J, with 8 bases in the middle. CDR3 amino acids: CASSLGFYDTQYF. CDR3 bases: TGTGCCAGCAGCTTAGGTTTCTACGATACGCAGTATTTT.